The sequence of this TCR beta chain was determined in a study of cytomegalovirus exposure and HLA in healthy donors. PCR involved 60 Vbeta and 13 Jbeta primers. Only in-frame clones appear in the TCRdb table, and some are missing; sequencing was by immunoSEQ multiplex PCR. The table has 130,000 to 150,000 clones, 70% to 80% seen once; the top ten hold 4.5% to 5%. The length of the CDR3 is 14 residues. CDR1 and CDR2 (germline): KGHSH, LQKENI. V was clipped by 3 bases and J by 4 bases, with 12 bases between them. The sequence was obtained from a woman aged 50 to 60 in good health and CMV-seronegative. This chain connects TRBV18 to TRBJ1-1; maybe TRBD1 (5 bases). Sequences were obtained from PBMCs. The CDR3 reads CASSPSGMSTEAFF. As DNA, the CDR3 is TGTGCCAGCTCACCCTCAGGGATGAGCACTGAAGCTTTCTTT.